This T cell receptor (beta chain) originates from a study of cytomegalovirus exposure and HLA in healthy donors. The study, taken as a whole, reports: Highly shared variants forming one cluster were likely a sequencing artifact. A previous analysis found most TCR beta V segments productive roughly 87% or roughly 30% of the time. Cytomegalovirus-associated TCR beta chains were listed, numbering 150 to 200.

This clone was seen a handful of times. Its antigen remains unknown. Healthy bone marrow donors made up the donors. Deletions cut 6 bases from V and 7 bases from J, with 16 bases between. Per germline, CDR1 SGHRS and CDR2 YFSETQ. The CDR3 runs 13 residues. A multiplex PCR was run with 60 Vbeta primers and 13 Jbeta primers. Only in-frame clones appear in the TCRdb table, and some are missing; sequencing was by immunoSEQ multiplex PCR. Among more than 65,000 clones listed, about 70% were seen once. Sequencing was done on a sample of PBMCs. The genes are TRBV5-1 and TRBJ1-1; perhaps TRBD1 as D (5 bases). This TCR derives from a woman aged 45-60 years in good health and CMV-seropositive. In nucleotides, the CDR3 is TGCGCCAGCACCGCAGGGAGGGGCGATGAAGCTTTCTTT. It specifies CASTAGRGDEAFF.